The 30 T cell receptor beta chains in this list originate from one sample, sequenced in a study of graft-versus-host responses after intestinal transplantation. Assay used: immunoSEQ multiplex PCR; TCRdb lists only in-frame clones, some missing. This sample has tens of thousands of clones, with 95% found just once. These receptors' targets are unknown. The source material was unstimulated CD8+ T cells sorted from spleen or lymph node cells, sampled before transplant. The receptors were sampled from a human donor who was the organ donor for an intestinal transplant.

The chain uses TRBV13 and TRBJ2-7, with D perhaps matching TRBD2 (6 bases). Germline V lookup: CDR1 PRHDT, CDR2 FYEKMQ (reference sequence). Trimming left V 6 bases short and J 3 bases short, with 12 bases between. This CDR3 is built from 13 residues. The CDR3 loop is CASSRGFLYEQYF. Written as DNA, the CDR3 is TGTGCCAGCAGTCGGGGGTTCCTCTACGAGCAGTACTTC.

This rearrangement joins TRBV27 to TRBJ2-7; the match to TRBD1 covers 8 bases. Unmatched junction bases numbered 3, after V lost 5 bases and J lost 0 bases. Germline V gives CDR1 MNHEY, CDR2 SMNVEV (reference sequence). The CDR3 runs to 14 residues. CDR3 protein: CASSQGQGSYEQYF. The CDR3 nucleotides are TGTGCCAGCAGTCAAGGACAGGGCTCCTACGAGCAGTACTTC.

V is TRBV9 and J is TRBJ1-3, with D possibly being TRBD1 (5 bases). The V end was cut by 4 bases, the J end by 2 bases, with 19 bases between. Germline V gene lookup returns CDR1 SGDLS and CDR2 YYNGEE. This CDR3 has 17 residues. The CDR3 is CASSLRDWTSPGNTIYF. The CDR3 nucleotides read TGTGCCAGCAGCTTAAGGGACTGGACGTCCCCTGGAAACACCATATATTTT.

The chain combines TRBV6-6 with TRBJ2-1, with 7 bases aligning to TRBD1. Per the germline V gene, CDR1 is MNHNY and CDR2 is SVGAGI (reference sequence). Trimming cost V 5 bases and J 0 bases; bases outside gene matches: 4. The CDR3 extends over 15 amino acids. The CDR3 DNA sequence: TGTGCCAGCAGTGCGGACAGGAGCTCCTACAATGAGCAGTTCTTC. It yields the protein CASSADRSSYNEQFF.

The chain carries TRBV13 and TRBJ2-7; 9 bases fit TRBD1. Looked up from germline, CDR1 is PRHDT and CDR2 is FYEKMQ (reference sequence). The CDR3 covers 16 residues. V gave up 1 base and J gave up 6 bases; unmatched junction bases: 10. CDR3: CASSLENRGLLGEQYF. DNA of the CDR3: TGTGCCAGCAGCTTAGAGAACAGGGGGCTCTTAGGCGAGCAGTACTTC. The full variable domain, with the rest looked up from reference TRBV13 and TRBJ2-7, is AAGVIQSPRHLIKEKRETATLKCYPIPRHDTVYWYQQGPGQDPQFLISFYEKMQSDKGSIPDRFSAQQFSDYHSELNMSSLELGDSALYFCASSLENRGLLGEQYFGPGTRLTVT.

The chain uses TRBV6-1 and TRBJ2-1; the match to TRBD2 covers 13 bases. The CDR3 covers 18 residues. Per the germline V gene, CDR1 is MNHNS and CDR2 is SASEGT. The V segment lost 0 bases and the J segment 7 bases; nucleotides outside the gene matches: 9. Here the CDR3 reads CASSEAPLLAGGMNEQFF. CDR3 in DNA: TGTGCCAGCAGTGAAGCCCCCCTACTAGCGGGGGGGATGAATGAGCAGTTCTTC.

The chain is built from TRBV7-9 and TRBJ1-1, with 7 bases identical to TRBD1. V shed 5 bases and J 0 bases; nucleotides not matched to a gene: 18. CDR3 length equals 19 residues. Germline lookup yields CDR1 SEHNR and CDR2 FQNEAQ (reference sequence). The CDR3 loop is CASSLSIGTDLYLNTEAFF. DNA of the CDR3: TGTGCCAGCAGCCTGTCGATCGGGACAGACCTATACTTGAACACTGAAGCTTTCTTT.

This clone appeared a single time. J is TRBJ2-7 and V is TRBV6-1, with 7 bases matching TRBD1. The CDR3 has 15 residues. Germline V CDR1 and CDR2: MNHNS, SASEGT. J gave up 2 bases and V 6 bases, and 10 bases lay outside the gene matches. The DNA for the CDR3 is TGTGCCAGCAGCCGGGGTACAGGGGAAACCTACGAGCAGTACTTC. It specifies CASSRGTGETYEQYF.

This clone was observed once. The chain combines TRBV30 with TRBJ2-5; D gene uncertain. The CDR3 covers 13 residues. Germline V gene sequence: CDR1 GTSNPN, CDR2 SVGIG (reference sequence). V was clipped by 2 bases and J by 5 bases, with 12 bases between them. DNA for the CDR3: TGTGCCTGGAGTTTAGTGGGTGGGGAGACCCAGTACTTC. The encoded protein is CAWSLVGGETQYF.

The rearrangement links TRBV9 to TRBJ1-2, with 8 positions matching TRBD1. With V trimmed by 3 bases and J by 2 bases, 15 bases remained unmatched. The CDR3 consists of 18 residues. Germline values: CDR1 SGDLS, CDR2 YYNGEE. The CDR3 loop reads CASSGGQGGVETNYGYTF. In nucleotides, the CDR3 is TGTGCCAGCAGCGGAGGACAGGGAGGGGTTGAAACCAACTATGGCTACACCTTC.

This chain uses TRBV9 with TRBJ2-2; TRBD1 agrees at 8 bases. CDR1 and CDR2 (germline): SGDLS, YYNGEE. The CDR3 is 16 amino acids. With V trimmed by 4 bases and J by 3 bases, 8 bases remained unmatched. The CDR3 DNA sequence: TGTGCCAGCAGCCCAGGGACAGGTTCGGACACCGGGGAGCTGTTTTTT. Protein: CASSPGTGSDTGELFF. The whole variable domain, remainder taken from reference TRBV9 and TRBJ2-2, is DSGVTQTPKHLITATGQRVTLRCSPRSGDLSVYWYQQSLDQGLQFLIQYYNGEERAKGNILERFSAQQFPDLHSELNLSSLELGDSALYFCASSPGTGSDTGELFFGEGSRLTVL.

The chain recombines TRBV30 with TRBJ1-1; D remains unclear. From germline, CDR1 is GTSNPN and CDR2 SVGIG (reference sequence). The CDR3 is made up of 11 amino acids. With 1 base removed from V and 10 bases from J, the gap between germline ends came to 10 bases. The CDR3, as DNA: TGTGCCTGGAGTGAAACTAGGGTAGCTTTCTTT. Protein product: CAWSETRVAFF.

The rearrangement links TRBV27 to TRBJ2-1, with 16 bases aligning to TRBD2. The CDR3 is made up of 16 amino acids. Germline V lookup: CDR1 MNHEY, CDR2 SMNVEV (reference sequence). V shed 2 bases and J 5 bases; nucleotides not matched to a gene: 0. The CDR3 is CASSLGTSGGDNEQFF. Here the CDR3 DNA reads TGTGCCAGCAGTTTAGGGACTAGCGGGGGGGACAATGAGCAGTTCTTC.

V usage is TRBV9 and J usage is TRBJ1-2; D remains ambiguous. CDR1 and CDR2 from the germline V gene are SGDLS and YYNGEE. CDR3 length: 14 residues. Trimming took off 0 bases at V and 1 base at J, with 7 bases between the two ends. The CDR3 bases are TGTGCCAGCAGCGTAGGAGAGATTAACTATGGCTACACCTTC. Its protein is CASSVGEINYGYTF. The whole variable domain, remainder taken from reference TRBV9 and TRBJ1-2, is DSGVTQTPKHLITATGQRVTLRCSPRSGDLSVYWYQQSLDQGLQFLIQYYNGEERAKGNILERFSAQQFPDLHSELNLSSLELGDSALYFCASSVGEINYGYTFGSGTRLTVV.

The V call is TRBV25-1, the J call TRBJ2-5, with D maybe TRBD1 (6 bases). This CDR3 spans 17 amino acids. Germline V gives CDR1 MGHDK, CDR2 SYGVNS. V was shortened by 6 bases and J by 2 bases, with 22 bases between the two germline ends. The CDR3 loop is CASRTSVFLGTQETQYF. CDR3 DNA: TGTGCCAGCAGAACGTCTGTGTTTTTGGGGACACAAGAGACCCAGTACTTC. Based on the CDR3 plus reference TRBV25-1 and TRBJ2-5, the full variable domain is EADIYQTPRYLVIGTGKKITLECSQTMGHDKMYWYQQDPGMELHLIHYSYGVNSTEKGDLSSESTVSRIRTEHFPLTLESARPSHTSQYLCASRTSVFLGTQETQYFGPGTRLLVL.

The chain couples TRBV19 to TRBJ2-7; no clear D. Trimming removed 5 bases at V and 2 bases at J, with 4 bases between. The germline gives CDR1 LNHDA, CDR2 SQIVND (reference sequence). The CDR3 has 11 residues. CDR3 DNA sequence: TGTGCCAGTAGTCACGCCTACGAGCAGTACTTC. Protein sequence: CASSHAYEQYF.

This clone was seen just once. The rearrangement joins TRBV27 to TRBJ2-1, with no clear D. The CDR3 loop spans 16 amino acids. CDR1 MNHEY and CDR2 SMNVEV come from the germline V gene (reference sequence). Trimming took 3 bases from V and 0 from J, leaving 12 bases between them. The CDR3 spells CASSFPPGSSYNEQFF. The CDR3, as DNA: TGTGCCAGCAGTTTCCCTCCGGGTAGCTCCTACAATGAGCAGTTCTTC.

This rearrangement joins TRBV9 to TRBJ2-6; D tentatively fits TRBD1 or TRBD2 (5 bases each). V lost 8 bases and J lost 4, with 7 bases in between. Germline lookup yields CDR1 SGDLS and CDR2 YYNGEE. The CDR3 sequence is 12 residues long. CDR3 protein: CASRDGANVLTF. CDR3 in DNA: TGTGCCAGTCGGGACGGGGCCAACGTCCTGACTTTC.

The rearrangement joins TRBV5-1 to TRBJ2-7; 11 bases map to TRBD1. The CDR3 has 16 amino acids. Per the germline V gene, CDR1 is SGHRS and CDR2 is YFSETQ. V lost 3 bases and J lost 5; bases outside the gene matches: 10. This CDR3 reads CASSSGLLGQGDEQYF. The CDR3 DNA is TGCGCCAGCAGCTCAGGATTACTGGGACAGGGGGACGAGCAGTACTTC.

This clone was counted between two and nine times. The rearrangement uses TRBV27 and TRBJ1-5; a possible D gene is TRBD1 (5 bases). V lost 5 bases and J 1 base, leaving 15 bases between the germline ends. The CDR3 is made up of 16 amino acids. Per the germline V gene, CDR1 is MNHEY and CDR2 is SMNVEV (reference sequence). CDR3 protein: CASSPQGPGSNQPQHF. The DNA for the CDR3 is TGTGCCAGCAGTCCTCAGGGACCTGGGAGCAATCAGCCCCAGCATTTT.

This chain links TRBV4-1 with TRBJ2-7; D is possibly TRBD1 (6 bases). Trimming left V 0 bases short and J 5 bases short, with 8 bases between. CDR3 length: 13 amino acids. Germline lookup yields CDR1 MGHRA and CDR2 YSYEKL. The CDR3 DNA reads TGCGCCAGCAGCCAAGATAACAGGGACGAGCAGTACTTC. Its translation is CASSQDNRDEQYF.

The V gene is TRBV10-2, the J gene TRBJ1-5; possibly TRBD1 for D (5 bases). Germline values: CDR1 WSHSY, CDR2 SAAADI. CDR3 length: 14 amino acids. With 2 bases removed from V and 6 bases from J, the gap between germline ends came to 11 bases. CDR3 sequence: CASSEGWGGQPQHF. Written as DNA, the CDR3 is TGCGCCAGCAGTGAGGGTTGGGGGGGTCAGCCCCAGCATTTT.

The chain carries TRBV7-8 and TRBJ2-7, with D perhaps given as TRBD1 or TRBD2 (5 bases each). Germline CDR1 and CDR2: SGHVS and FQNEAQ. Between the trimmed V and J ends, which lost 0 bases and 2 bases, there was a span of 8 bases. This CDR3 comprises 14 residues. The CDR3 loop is CASSLAGTAYEQYF. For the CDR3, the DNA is TGTGCCAGCAGCTTAGCTGGGACCGCCTACGAGCAGTACTTC.

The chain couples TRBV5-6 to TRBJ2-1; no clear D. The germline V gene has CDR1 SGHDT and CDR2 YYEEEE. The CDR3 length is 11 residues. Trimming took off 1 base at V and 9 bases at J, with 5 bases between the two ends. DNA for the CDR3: TGTGCCAGCAGCTTGCCTGGTGAGCAGTTCTTC. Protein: CASSLPGEQFF.

CDR3 nucleotide sequence: TGTGCCAGCAGTGGGCGGACAGGAGAAGATCAGCCCCAGCATTTT. Its translation: CASSGRTGEDQPQHF. The V and J genes are TRBV28 and TRBJ1-5; 7 bases are shared with TRBD1. Germline V gene lookup returns CDR1 MDHEN and CDR2 SYDVKM. The length of the CDR3 is 15 residues. Trimming at V came to 5 bases and at J to 5 bases, leaving 9 bases not matched to a gene.

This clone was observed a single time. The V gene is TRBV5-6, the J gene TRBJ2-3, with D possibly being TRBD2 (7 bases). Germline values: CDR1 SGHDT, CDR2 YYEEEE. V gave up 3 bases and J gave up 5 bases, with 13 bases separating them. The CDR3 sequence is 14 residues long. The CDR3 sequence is CASSSWGGGDTQYF. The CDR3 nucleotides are TGTGCCAGCAGCTCCTGGGGAGGGGGAGATACGCAGTATTTT.

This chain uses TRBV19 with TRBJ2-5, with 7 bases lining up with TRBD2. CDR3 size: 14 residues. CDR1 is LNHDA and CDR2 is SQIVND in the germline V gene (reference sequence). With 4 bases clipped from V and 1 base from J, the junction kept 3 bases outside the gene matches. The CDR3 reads CASSRLASQETQYF. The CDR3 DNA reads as TGTGCCAGTAGTAGACTAGCATCCCAAGAGACCCAGTACTTC.

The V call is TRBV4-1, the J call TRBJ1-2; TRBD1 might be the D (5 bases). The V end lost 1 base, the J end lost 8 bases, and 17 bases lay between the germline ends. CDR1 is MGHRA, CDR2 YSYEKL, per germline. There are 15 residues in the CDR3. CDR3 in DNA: TGCGCCAGCAGCCAAGTGGGAGGGGTTGGGGAGGGCTACACCTTC. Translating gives CASSQVGGVGEGYTF.

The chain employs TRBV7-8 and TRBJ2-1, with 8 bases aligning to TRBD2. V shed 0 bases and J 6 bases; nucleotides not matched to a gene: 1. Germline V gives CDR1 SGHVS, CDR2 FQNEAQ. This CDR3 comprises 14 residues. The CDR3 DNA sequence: TGTGCCAGCAGCTTAGCACTAGCGGCCAATGAGCAGTTCTTC. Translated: CASSLALAANEQFF.

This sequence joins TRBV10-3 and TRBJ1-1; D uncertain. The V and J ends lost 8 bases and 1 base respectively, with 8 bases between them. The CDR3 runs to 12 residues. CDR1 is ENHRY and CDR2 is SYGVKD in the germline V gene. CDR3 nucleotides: TGTGCCATCCGGGCCGAGAACACTGAAGCTTTCTTT. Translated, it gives CAIRAENTEAFF.